This TCR beta chain is drawn from a study of cytomegalovirus exposure and HLA in healthy donors. Study-wide background: The same platform was used for the 100 to 150 validation repertoires as for the roughly 660 first-cohort repertoires, as reported in a later analysis.

As concerns this clone: Its cognate antigen is unknown.

Study conclusions and caveats: Generally TCR sequences proved uncommon, though certain public TCRs appeared in numerous donors. Subsequent analysis showed first-cohort TCR clusters tending to co-occur in more than 90 validation repertoires. The study designated roughly 160 TCR beta chains cytomegalovirus-associated.

Sequenced by immunoSEQ multiplex PCR; TCRdb stores in-frame clones only, minus some. This table holds around 150,000 clones, 75% to 90% found once. This TCR derives from a woman aged 18-29 years in good health and CMV-seronegative. Sequenced: PBMCs.

CDR3 DNA sequence: TGTGCCAGCAGCGGAACGACTAGCCCCCCTTACAATGAGCAGTTCTTC. Amino acids: CASSGTTSPPYNEQFF. The chain joins TRBV9 to TRBJ2-1; TRBD2 matches 7 bases. CDR3 size: 16 residues. Per the germline V gene, CDR1 is SGDLS and CDR2 is YYNGEE. The V gene end was trimmed by 3 bases and the J gene end by 4 bases; junction bases not matched to a gene: 10. Filled out from reference TRBV9 and TRBJ2-1, the complete variable domain reads DSGVTQTPKHLITATGQRVTLRCSPRSGDLSVYWYQQSLDQGLQFLIQYYNGEERAKGNILERFSAQQFPDLHSELNLSSLELGDSALYFCASSGTTSPPYNEQFFGPGTRLTVL.